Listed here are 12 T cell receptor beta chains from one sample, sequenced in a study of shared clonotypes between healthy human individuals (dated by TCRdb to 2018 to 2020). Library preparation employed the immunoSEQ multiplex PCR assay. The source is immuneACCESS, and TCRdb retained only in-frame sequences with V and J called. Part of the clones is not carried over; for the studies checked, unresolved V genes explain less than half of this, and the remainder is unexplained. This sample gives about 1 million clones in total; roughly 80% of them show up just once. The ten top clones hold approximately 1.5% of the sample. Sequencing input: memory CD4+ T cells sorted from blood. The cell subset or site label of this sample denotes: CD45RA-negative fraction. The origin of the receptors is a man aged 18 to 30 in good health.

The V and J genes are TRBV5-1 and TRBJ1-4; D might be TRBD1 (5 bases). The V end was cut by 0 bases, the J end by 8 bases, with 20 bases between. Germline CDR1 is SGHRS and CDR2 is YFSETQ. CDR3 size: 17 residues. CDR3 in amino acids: CASSLALALGADEKLFF. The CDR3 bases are TGCGCCAGCAGCTTGGCCCTGGCCCTAGGGGCGGACGAAAAACTGTTTTTT. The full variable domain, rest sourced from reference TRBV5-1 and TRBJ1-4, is KAGVTQTPRYLIKTRGQQVTLSCSPISGHRSVSWYQQTPGQGLQFLFEYFSETQRNKGNFPGRFSGRQFSNSRSEMNVSTLELGDSALYLCASSLALALGADEKLFFGSGTQLSVL.

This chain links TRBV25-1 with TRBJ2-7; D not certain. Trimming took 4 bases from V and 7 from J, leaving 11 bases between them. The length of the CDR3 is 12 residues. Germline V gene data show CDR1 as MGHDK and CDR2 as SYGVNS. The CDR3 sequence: CASSAPSREQYF. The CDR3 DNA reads TGTGCCAGCAGTGCCCCGTCCAGGGAGCAGTACTTC.

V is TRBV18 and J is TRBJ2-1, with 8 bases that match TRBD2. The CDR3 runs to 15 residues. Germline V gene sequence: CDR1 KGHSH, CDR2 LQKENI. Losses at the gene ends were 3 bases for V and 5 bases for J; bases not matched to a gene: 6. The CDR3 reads CASSPSAGGNNEQFF. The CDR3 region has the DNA TGTGCCAGCTCACCGTCGGCGGGAGGTAACAATGAGCAGTTCTTC.

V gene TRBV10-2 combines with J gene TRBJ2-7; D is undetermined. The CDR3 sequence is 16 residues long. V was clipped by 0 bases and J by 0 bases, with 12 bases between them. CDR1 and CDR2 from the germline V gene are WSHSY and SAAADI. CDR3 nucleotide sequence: TGCGCCAGCAGTGAGTCAAGGCTGTCGACCTCCTACGAGCAGTACTTC. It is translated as CASSESRLSTSYEQYF.

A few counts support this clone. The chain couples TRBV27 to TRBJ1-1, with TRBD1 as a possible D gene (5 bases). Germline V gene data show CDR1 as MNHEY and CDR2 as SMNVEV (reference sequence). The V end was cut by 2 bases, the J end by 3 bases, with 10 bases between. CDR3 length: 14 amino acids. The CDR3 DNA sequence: TGTGCCAGCAGTTTAGGGGGGGGATACACTGAAGCTTTCTTT. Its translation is CASSLGGGYTEAFF.

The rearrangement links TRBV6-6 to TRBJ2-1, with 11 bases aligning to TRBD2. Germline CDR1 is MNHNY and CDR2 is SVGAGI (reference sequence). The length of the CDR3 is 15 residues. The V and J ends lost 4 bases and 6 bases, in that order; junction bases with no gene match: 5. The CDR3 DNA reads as TGTGCCAGCAGTTCTGGACTAGCGGGTGGCAATGAGCAGTTCTTC. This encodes CASSSGLAGGNEQFF.

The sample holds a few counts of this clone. The CDR3 sequence is CASSGGRWDPLHF. In nucleotides, the CDR3 is TGTGCCAGCAGTGGGGGACGGTGGGACCCCCTCCACTTT. The chain recombines TRBV25-1 with TRBJ1-6; TRBD1 is a possible D gene (5 bases). The germline V and J ends were trimmed by 4 bases and 13 bases, with 14 bases remaining between them. The germline V gene encodes CDR1 MGHDK and CDR2 SYGVNS. The CDR3 extends over 13 amino acids.

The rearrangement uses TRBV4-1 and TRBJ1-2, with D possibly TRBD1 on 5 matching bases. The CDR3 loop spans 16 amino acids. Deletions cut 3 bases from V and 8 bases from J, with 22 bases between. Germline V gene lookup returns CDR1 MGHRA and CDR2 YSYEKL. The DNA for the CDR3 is TGCGCCAGCAGCCAGACAGAGGCGGATTATAGGAAGGGCTACACCTTC. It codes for CASSQTEADYRKGYTF.

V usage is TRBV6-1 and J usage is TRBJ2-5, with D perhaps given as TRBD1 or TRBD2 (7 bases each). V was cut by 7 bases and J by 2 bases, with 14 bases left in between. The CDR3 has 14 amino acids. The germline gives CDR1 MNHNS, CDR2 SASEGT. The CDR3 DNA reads TGTGCCAGCAAGGCAGGGGGGGTTCAAGAGACCCAGTACTTC. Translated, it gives CASKAGGVQETQYF.

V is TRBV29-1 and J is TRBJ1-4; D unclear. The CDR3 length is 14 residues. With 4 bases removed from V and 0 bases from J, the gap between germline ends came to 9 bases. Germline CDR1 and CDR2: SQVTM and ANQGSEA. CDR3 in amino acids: CSVVSPATNEKLFF. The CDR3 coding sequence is TGCAGCGTTGTATCGCCCGCAACTAATGAAAAACTGTTTTTT. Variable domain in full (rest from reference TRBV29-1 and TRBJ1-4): SAVISQKPSRDICQRGTSLTIQCQVDSQVTMMFWYRQQPGQSLTLIATANQGSEATYESGFVIDKFPISRPNLTFSTLTVSNMSPEDSSIYLCSVVSPATNEKLFFGSGTQLSVL.

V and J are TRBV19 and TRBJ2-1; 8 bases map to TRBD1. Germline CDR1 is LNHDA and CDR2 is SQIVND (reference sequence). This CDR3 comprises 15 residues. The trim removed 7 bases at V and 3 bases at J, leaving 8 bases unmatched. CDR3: CASTSGQENYNEQFF. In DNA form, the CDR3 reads TGTGCCAGTACCTCGGGACAGGAAAACTACAATGAGCAGTTCTTC.

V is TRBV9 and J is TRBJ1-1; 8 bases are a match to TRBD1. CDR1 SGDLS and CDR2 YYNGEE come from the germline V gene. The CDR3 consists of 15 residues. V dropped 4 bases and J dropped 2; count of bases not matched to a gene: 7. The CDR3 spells CASSPRGQGNTEAFF. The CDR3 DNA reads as TGTGCCAGCAGCCCCAGAGGACAGGGTAACACTGAAGCTTTCTTT.